The sequence of this T cell receptor beta chain was determined in a study of technical replicates of blood from several donors (dated by TCRdb to the late 2010s). The method was the immunoSEQ multiplex PCR assay. The immuneACCESS repertoire file appears here via TCRdb, limited to in-frame rearrangements. These files lack a portion of the clones; in checked studies, under half of the deficit traces to unresolved V genes, and the cause of the others is not known. In all, the sample holds about 71,000 clones, and roughly 92% of those were seen once. Of the sample, 0.41% falls within the top ten clones. Comment on this clone: Its antigen target is currently unknown. Base-call qualities are not available, and no considerably larger clone is one nucleotide away.

The germline V gene sets CDR1 to SNHLY and CDR2 to FYNNEI. Trimming at the junction amounts to 9 bases on V and 1 base on J, and the germline ends lie 12 bases apart. The CDR3 numbers 13 residues from cysteine through phenylalanine. Just CDR3 DNA is preserved here, 39 bases in frame from base 1. The sequencing input was T cells isolated from PBMCs. The chain was built from TRBV2 and TRBJ1-1; TRBD1 is perhaps the D gene, given 5 matching bases. The clonotype comes from a human donor in good health. The CDR3 in this case is CARGGFGNTEAFF. The DNA sequence follows: TGTGCCAGGGGGGGATTTGGGAACACTGAAGCTTTCTTT.